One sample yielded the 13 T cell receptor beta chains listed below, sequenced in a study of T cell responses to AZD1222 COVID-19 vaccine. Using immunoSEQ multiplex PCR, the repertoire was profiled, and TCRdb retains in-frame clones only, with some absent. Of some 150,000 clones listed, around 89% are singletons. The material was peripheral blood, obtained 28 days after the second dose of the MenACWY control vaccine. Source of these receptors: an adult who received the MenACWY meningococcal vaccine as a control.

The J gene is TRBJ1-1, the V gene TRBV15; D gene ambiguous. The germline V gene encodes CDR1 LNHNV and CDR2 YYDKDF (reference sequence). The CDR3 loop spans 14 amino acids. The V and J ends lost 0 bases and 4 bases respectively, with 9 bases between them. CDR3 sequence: CATSREGGSTEAFF. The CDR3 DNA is TGTGCCACCAGCAGAGAGGGCGGGAGCACTGAAGCTTTCTTT.

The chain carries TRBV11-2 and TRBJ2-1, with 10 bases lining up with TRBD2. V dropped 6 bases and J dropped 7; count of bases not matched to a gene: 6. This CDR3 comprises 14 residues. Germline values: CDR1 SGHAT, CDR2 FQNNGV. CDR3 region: CASRSSGRRNEQFF. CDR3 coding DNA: TGTGCCAGCAGGTCTAGCGGGAGAAGGAATGAGCAGTTCTTC.

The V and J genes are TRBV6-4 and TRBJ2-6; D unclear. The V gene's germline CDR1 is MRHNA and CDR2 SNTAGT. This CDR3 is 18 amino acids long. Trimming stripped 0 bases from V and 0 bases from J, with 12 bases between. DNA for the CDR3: TGTGCCAGCAGTGACTCCAAGGGCCCGGGCTCTGGGGCCAACGTCCTGACTTTC. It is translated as CASSDSKGPGSGANVLTF.

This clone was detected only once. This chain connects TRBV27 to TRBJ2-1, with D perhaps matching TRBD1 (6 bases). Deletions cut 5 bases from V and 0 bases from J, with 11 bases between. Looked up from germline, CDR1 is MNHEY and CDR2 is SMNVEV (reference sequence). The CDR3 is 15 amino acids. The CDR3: CASSVGGSSYNEQFF. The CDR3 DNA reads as TGTGCCAGCAGTGTAGGGGGTAGCTCCTACAATGAGCAGTTCTTC.

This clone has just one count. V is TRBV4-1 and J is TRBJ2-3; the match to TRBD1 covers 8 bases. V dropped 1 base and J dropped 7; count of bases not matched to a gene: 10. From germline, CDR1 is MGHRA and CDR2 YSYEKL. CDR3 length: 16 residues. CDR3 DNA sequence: TGCGCCAGCAGCCAAGTGTCTAACAGGGGGAGGCATACGCAGTATTTT. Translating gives CASSQVSNRGRHTQYF.

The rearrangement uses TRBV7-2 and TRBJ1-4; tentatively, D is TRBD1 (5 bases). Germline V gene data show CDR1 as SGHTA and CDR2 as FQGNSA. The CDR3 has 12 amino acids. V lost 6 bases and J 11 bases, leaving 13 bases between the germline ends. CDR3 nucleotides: TGTGCCAGCAGGACACCGGGGGGGAAACTGTTTTTT. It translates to CASRTPGGKLFF.

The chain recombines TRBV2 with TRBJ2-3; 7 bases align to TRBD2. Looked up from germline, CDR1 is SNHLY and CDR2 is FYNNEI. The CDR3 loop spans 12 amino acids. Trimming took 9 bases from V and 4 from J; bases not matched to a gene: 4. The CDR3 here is CARGEGADTQYF. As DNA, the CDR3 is TGTGCCAGGGGGGAGGGCGCAGATACGCAGTATTTT.

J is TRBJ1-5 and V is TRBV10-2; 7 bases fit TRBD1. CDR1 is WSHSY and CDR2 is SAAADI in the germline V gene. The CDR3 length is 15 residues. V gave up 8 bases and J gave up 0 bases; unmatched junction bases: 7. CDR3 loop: CASSRGQYSNQPQHF. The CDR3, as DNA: TGCGCCAGCTCCCGGGGACAGTATAGCAATCAGCCCCAGCATTTT.

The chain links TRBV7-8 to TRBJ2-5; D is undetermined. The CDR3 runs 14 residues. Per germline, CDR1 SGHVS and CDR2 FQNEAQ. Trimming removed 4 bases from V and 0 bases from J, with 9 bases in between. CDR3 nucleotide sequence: TGTGCCAGCAGCTCTAACATCAACCAAGAGACCCAGTACTTC. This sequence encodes CASSSNINQETQYF.

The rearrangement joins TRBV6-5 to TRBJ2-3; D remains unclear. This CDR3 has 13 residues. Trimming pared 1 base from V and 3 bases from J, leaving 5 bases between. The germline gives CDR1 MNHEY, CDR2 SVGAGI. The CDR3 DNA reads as TGTGCCAGCAGTTACTTATCTACAGATACGCAGTATTTT. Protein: CASSYLSTDTQYF.

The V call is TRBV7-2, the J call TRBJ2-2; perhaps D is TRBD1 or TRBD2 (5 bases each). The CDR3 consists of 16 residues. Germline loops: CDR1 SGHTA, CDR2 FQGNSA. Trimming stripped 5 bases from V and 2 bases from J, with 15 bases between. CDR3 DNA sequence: TGTGCCAGCAGCGCACAACCGGGACCCAACACCGGGGAGCTGTTTTTT. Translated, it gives CASSAQPGPNTGELFF.

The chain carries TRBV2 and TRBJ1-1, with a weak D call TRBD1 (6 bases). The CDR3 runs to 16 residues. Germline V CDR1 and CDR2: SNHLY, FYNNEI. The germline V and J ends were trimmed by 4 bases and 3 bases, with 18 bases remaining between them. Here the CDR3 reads CASSVRGGQGHTEAFF. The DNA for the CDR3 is TGTGCCAGCAGTGTCCGGGGGGGGCAGGGTCACACTGAAGCTTTCTTT.

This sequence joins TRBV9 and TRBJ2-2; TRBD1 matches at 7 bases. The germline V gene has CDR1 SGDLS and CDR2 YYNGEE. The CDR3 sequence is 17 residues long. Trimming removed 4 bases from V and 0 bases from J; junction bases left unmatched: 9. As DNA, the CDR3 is TGTGCCAGCAGCTCTGCAGGGGGACGATCGAACACCGGGGAGCTGTTTTTT. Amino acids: CASSSAGGRSNTGELFF.